The next 18 T cell receptor beta chains were all read from a single sample in a study of blood T cell repertoires in COVID-19. The assay was immunoSEQ multiplex PCR, and TCRdb's table has in-frame clones only and misses some. The sample lists about 270,000 clones; 75% to 90% were seen once. Sequenced: peripheral blood. The receptor set was obtained from a woman between 65 and 79 years old with acute or convalescent COVID-19.

The chain recombines TRBV6-2 or TRBV6-3 with TRBJ2-3; unclear D gene. CDR1 and CDR2 (germline): MNHEY, SVGEGT. The CDR3 spans 13 residues. The germline V and J ends were trimmed by 2 bases and 4 bases, with 7 bases remaining between them. The CDR3 DNA reads as TGTGCCAGCAGTTACCGGCTAGCAGATACGCAGTATTTT. It encodes CASSYRLADTQYF.

The chain employs TRBV30 and TRBJ2-1; 16 bases line up with TRBD2. The ends lost 3 bases at V and 5 bases at J; junction bases unmatched: 13. This CDR3 region has 19 residues. Germline CDR1 and CDR2: GTSNPN and SVGIG (reference sequence). Here the CDR3 DNA reads TGTGCCTGGAGCCCGCGCTCGGGACTAGCGGGGGGGCCCCACAATGAGCAGTTCTTC. Its protein is CAWSPRSGLAGGPHNEQFF.

This clone appeared once. The chain links TRBV6-5 to TRBJ2-7; no reliable D call. CDR3 length: 14 amino acids. V lost 6 bases and J 4 bases, leaving 16 bases between the germline ends. The germline gives CDR1 MNHEY, CDR2 SVGAGI. The CDR3: CASSLRGQSYEQYF. The CDR3 DNA reads as TGTGCCAGCAGCCTCCGTGGGCAGTCGTACGAGCAGTACTTC.

The J gene is TRBJ2-3, the V gene TRBV3-1 (or the pseudogene TRBV3-2); D remains unclear. The CDR3 is 11 residues long. The V gene lost 2 bases and the J gene lost 6 bases, with 3 bases spanning the gap. From germline, CDR1 is LGHDT and CDR2 YNNKEL (reference sequence). CDR3 loop: CASSQSDTQYF. The CDR3 nucleotides are TGTGCCAGCAGCCAATCGGATACGCAGTATTTT.

The chain uses TRBV27 and TRBJ1-4; D is unclear. Trimming took 4 bases from V and 6 from J, leaving 12 bases between them. The CDR3 sequence is 14 residues long. Germline-derived CDR1 and CDR2 are MNHEY and SMNVEV (reference sequence). The CDR3 DNA is TGTGCCAGCAGTTGGAGTGGGTTTGATGAAAAACTGTTTTTT. It specifies CASSWSGFDEKLFF.

V gene TRBV30 combines with J gene TRBJ1-5; no firm D call. Trimming took 1 base from V and 6 from J, leaving 16 bases between them. The CDR3 contains 15 residues. In germline, CDR1 is GTSNPN, CDR2 SVGIG (reference sequence). The CDR3 coding sequence is TGTGCCTGGAGTGAGAGGCTTTTAAGAGGTCAGCCCCAGCATTTT. Protein product: CAWSERLLRGQPQHF. The full variable domain, with the rest looked up from reference TRBV30 and TRBJ1-5, is SQTIHQWPATLVQPVGSPLSLECTVEGTSNPNLYWYRQAAGRGLQLLFYSVGIGQISSEVPQNLSASRPQDRQFILSSKKLLLSDSGFYLCAWSERLLRGQPQHFGDGTRLSIL.

This clone has a single count. V is TRBV7-6 and J is TRBJ2-3; TRBD2 aligns across 12 bases. CDR3 length: 16 amino acids. Looked up from germline, CDR1 is SGHVS and CDR2 is FNYEAQ. Unmatched junction bases numbered 8, after V lost 5 bases and J lost 5 bases. The CDR3 protein is CASSHRLAGEEDTQYF. The CDR3 coding sequence is TGTGCCAGCAGCCACCGACTAGCGGGGGAGGAAGATACGCAGTATTTT.

The rearrangement uses TRBV27 and TRBJ2-7; TRBD1 aligns across 7 bases. V dropped 4 bases and J dropped 4; count of bases not matched to a gene: 10. The CDR3 consists of 15 residues. Germline V lookup: CDR1 MNHEY, CDR2 SMNVEV (reference sequence). CDR3 DNA: TGTGCCAGCAGTTCCCGACAGGGTGTAAGGTACGAGCAGTACTTC. Protein sequence: CASSSRQGVRYEQYF.

To note about this clone: This specimen includes other DNA sequences encoding the same CDR3. V usage is TRBV12-3 or TRBV12-4 and J usage is TRBJ1-2; no reliable D call. The V gene lost 1 base and the J gene lost 2 bases, with 5 bases spanning the gap. The CDR3 runs to 13 residues. The CDR3 loop is CASSLGQNYGYTF. As DNA, the CDR3 is TGTGCCAGCAGTTTAGGGCAGAACTATGGCTACACCTTC.

The chain joins TRBV29-1 to TRBJ2-7, with D maybe TRBD1 (5 bases). Between the trimmed V and J ends, which lost 4 bases and 2 bases, there was a span of 9 bases. The CDR3 is 12 residues long. CDR1 SQVTM and CDR2 ANQGSEA come from the germline V gene. This chain's CDR3 is CSVGPDTYEQYF. CDR3 in DNA: TGCAGCGTTGGTCCGGACACCTACGAGCAGTACTTC.

This clone was counted only a few times. The CDR3 region has the DNA TGCGCCAGCAGACGCACGGGACAGGGGGAAGATGGGACTGAAGCTTTCTTT. Protein product: CASRRTGQGEDGTEAFF. The chain is built from TRBV4-1 and TRBJ1-1, with 11 bases lining up with TRBD1. Trimming took 6 bases from V and 5 from J; bases not matched to a gene: 14. The CDR3 runs to 17 residues. Per the germline V gene, CDR1 is MGHRA and CDR2 is YSYEKL.

The chain joins TRBV2 to TRBJ1-6, with D perhaps matching TRBD1 (6 bases). V was trimmed by 4 bases and J by 6 bases, leaving 16 bases between them. This CDR3 is 16 amino acids long. The germline CDR1 and CDR2 sequences are SNHLY and FYNNEI. CDR3 in DNA: TGTGCCAGCAGTGGTGGCAGGGGAACCCTTAATTCACCCCTCCACTTT. Protein sequence: CASSGGRGTLNSPLHF.

The rearrangement links TRBV10-3 to TRBJ1-5, with a weak D call TRBD1 (6 bases). Germline CDR1 is ENHRY and CDR2 is SYGVKD. V dropped 3 bases and J dropped 2 bases, with 8 bases sitting between them. The CDR3 sequence is 14 residues long. As DNA, the CDR3 is TGTGCCATCAGTGAACAGGGAGGCAATCAGCCCCAGCATTTT. It yields the protein CAISEQGGNQPQHF.

V and J are TRBV15 and TRBJ2-5; D not certain. The V and J ends lost 2 bases and 2 bases respectively, with 3 bases between them. The CDR3 runs 12 residues. Per the germline V gene, CDR1 is LNHNV and CDR2 is YYDKDF (reference sequence). This CDR3 reads CATSRSQETQYF. The CDR3 nucleotides read TGTGCCACCAGCAGATCTCAAGAGACCCAGTACTTC.

The chain uses TRBV14 and TRBJ1-6, with D maybe TRBD1 (5 bases). Trimming cost V 4 bases and J 6 bases, with 16 bases left between them. Germline lookup yields CDR1 SGHDN and CDR2 FVKESK. CDR3 length equals 16 residues. The CDR3 bases are TGTGCCAGCAGCCCCTCTGGGGGGAGGGGTAATTCACCCCTCCACTTT. This translates into CASSPSGGRGNSPLHF.

The rearrangement joins TRBV19 to TRBJ2-1; the D is unclear. CDR3 length equals 15 residues. Germline V gene data show CDR1 as LNHDA and CDR2 as SQIVND (reference sequence). V was pared by 7 bases and J by 4 bases, with 17 bases between. The CDR3 nucleotides are TGTGCCAGTACCCTCTCCAGCGCCGAATACAATGAGCAGTTCTTC. Translated: CASTLSSAEYNEQFF.

The V gene is TRBV19, the J gene TRBJ1-5; D possibly corresponds to TRBD1 (5 bases). Germline V gives CDR1 LNHDA, CDR2 SQIVND (reference sequence). Trimming left V 5 bases short and J 4 bases short, with 9 bases between. This CDR3 comprises 13 residues. The CDR3: CASSVTENQPQHF. The CDR3 DNA follows: TGTGCCAGTAGTGTGACAGAGAATCAGCCCCAGCATTTT.

The chain is built from TRBV19 and TRBJ2-3; 7 bases are shared with TRBD1. The germline V gene has CDR1 LNHDA and CDR2 SQIVND (reference sequence). The CDR3 is 13 residues long. V dropped 6 bases and J dropped 2; count of bases not matched to a gene: 2. CDR3 sequence reads: CASRTGPTDTQYF. The CDR3 DNA is TGTGCCAGTAGGACAGGGCCCACAGATACGCAGTATTTT.